The 5 T cell receptor beta chains reported below all come from one sample, sequenced in a study of T cells in tuberculosis. Libraries were prepared by immunoSEQ multiplex PCR; TCRdb keeps only in-frame clonotypes and omits some of them. The repertoire holds 30,000 to 45,000 clones, with 93% as singletons. Source material: PBMCs. These receptors were taken from a donor aged 10-29 years with latent tuberculosis or without tuberculosis infection.

The gene calls are TRBV7-2 and TRBJ2-7; a possible D gene is TRBD2 (6 bases). The CDR3 is 13 amino acids. V was shortened by 0 bases and J by 6 bases, with 9 bases between the two germline ends. The germline gives CDR1 SGHTA, CDR2 FQGNSA. The CDR3 DNA reads TGTGCCAGCAGCTTAGCACCCGGGAGCGAGCAGTACTTC. This encodes CASSLAPGSEQYF.

The V call is TRBV25-1, the J call TRBJ2-7, with D unresolved. Trimming took off 5 bases at V and 0 bases at J, with 11 bases between the two ends. CDR1 and CDR2 from the germline V gene are MGHDK and SYGVNS. This CDR3 contains 14 residues. This CDR3 reads CASSLPASSYEQYF. In DNA form, the CDR3 reads TGTGCCAGCAGTTTGCCCGCGAGCTCCTACGAGCAGTACTTC.

The chain is built from TRBV10-2 and TRBJ2-7, with a tentative D call TRBD1 (7 bases). Looked up from germline, CDR1 is WSHSY and CDR2 is SAAADI. This CDR3 region has 14 residues. V was clipped by 5 bases and J by 5 bases, with 16 bases between them. The CDR3 DNA reads as TGCGCCAGCAGTATGGCAGGGGGAGGCGACGAGCAGTACTTC. Protein sequence: CASSMAGGGDEQYF.

V gene TRBV10-3 combines with J gene TRBJ1-2; 10 bases are shared with TRBD1. Germline V gene data show CDR1 as ENHRY and CDR2 as SYGVKD. This CDR3 has 15 residues. V shed 0 bases and J 2 bases; nucleotides not matched to a gene: 0. CDR3 sequence reads: CAISESGQGNYGYTF. DNA for the CDR3: TGTGCCATCAGTGAGTCGGGACAGGGGAACTATGGCTACACCTTC.

The rearrangement links TRBV7-8 to TRBJ1-2; possibly TRBD1 for D (6 bases). The CDR3 has 14 amino acids. Germline CDR1 is SGHVS and CDR2 is FQNEAQ. With 1 base removed from V and 3 bases from J, the gap between germline ends came to 9 bases. CDR3 region: CASSLVAGDYGYTF. CDR3 bases: TGTGCCAGCAGCTTAGTGGCAGGGGACTATGGCTACACCTTC.